Sequencing of this T cell receptor beta chain was carried out in a study of early T cells in non-severe SARS-CoV-2 infection. Study-level information: Sequencing of unsorted whole blood was done on bulk RNA, leaving chains unpaired.

Trimming took 4 bases from V and 3 from J; bases not matched to a gene: 4. Germline CDR1 is MNHEY and CDR2 is SMNVEV (reference sequence). The CDR3 totals 14 residues. TCRdb reanalysed the 5' RACE reads using MiXCR and keeps one entry per CDR3 protein. The data hold approximately 9,100 distinct CDR3 sequences, with about 5% observed a single time. This sequence joins TRBV27 and TRBJ1-1, with 8 nucleotides matching TRBD1. The clonotype originates from an adult who was a healthcare worker with PCR-confirmed SARS-CoV-2 infection or an uninfected control (not recorded which). Sequencing was performed on whole blood. CDR3 region: CASSSDRGYTEAFF. The CDR3 DNA reads TGTGCCAGCAGTTCCGACAGGGGTTACACTGAAGCTTTCTTT.